These T cell receptor beta chains were read from a single sample in a study of blood T cell repertoires in COVID-19. Generated by immunoSEQ multiplex PCR, the TCRdb table keeps only in-frame clones and is missing some. Of about 190,000 clones in the sample, more than 75% were seen once. Sequencing input: PBMCs or T cells enriched from blood (not recorded which). These receptor sequences come from a woman aged 50 to 60 with acute COVID-19. The CDR3 runs from the conserved cysteine through the conserved F or W. D genes are given only for firm matches. A row's size may be missing; if present it is once, few, many or a size class.

D gene: -; J gene: TRBJ2-5; clone size: -; V gene: TRBV7-2; CDR3 length: 15; CDR3 protein: CASSLAQVGQETQYF; CDR3 DNA: TGTGCCAGCAGCTTAGCGCAGGTGGGCCAAGAGACCCAGTACTTC
D gene: -; J gene: TRBJ1-2; clone size: -; V gene: TRBV2; CDR3 length: 13; CDR3 protein: CATSQRGNYGYTF; CDR3 DNA: TGTGCCACCTCACAAAGGGGTAACTATGGCTACACCTTC
D gene: TRBD1; J gene: TRBJ2-3; clone size: -; V gene: TRBV7-2; CDR3 length: 12; CDR3 protein: CASAGGTDTQYF; CDR3 DNA: TGTGCCAGTGCAGGGGGAACAGATACGCAGTATTTT
D gene: -; J gene: TRBJ1-5; clone size: -; V gene: TRBV20-1; CDR3 length: 15; CDR3 protein: CSASLFGGADQPQHF; CDR3 DNA: TGCAGTGCTAGTCTCTTCGGGGGGGCGGATCAGCCCCAGCATTTT
D gene: TRBD2; J gene: TRBJ2-3; clone size: few; V gene: TRBV6-2/TRBV6-3; CDR3 length: 16; CDR3 protein: CASSYAGTKLTDTQYF; CDR3 DNA: TGTGCCAGCAGTTACGCAGGGACTAAACTCACAGATACGCAGTATTTT
D gene: TRBD1; J gene: TRBJ2-1; clone size: -; V gene: TRBV4-1; CDR3 length: 17; CDR3 protein: CASSQRTGTGKKNEQFF; CDR3 DNA: TGCGCCAGCAGCCAACGTACCGGGACAGGGAAAAAGAATGAGCAGTTCTTC
D gene: TRBD1; J gene: TRBJ1-2; clone size: -; V gene: TRBV7-9; CDR3 length: 15; CDR3 protein: CASSDRDRSPNGYTF; CDR3 DNA: TGTGCCAGCAGCGACCGGGACAGATCCCCCAATGGCTACACCTTC
D gene: TRBD1; J gene: TRBJ1-2; clone size: -; V gene: TRBV11-2; CDR3 length: 13; CDR3 protein: CATQPGTGSGYTF; CDR3 DNA: TGTGCCACTCAGCCCGGGACAGGGTCTGGCTACACCTTC
D gene: -; J gene: TRBJ1-2; clone size: -; V gene: TRBV13; CDR3 length: 15; CDR3 protein: CASSLGGVPNYGYTF; CDR3 DNA: TGTGCCAGCAGCTTAGGAGGGGTCCCTAACTATGGCTACACCTTC
D gene: TRBD1; J gene: TRBJ1-6; clone size: -; V gene: TRBV28; CDR3 length: 15; CDR3 protein: CASSSAGTGNSPLHF; CDR3 DNA: TGTGCCAGCAGTTCCGCCGGGACAGGGAATTCACCCCTCCACTTT
D gene: -; J gene: TRBJ2-6; clone size: -; V gene: TRBV27; CDR3 length: 16; CDR3 protein: CASSRAEELWANVLTF; CDR3 DNA: TGTGCCAGCAGTAGGGCGGAGGAGCTGTGGGCCAACGTCCTGACTTTC
D gene: -; J gene: TRBJ2-3; clone size: -; V gene: TRBV9; CDR3 length: 18; CDR3 protein: CASSVALPQGAGGGTQYF; CDR3 DNA: TGTGCCAGCAGCGTAGCCCTTCCTCAGGGGGCAGGCGGGGGAACGCAGTATTTT
D gene: -; J gene: TRBJ1-1; clone size: few; V gene: TRBV6-6; CDR3 length: 13; CDR3 protein: CASTPHGNTEAFF; CDR3 DNA: TGTGCCAGCACTCCACATGGGAACACTGAAGCTTTCTTT
D gene: TRBD1; J gene: TRBJ1-5; clone size: -; V gene: TRBV7-9; CDR3 length: 15; CDR3 protein: CASSSTDRDNQPQHF; CDR3 DNA: TGTGCCAGCAGTTCGACGGACAGGGACAATCAGCCCCAGCATTTT
D gene: -; J gene: TRBJ1-5; clone size: -; V gene: TRBV20-1; CDR3 length: 13; CDR3 protein: CSASAVSNQPQHF; CDR3 DNA: TGCAGTGCTAGTGCTGTTAGCAATCAGCCCCAGCATTTT
D gene: -; J gene: TRBJ2-1; clone size: -; V gene: TRBV10-3; CDR3 length: 11; CDR3 protein: CAIDRGDEQFF; CDR3 DNA: TGTGCCATCGACCGGGGTGATGAGCAGTTCTTC
D gene: -; J gene: TRBJ2-3; clone size: -; V gene: TRBV6-5; CDR3 length: 14; CDR3 protein: CACRRAVETDTQYF; CDR3 DNA: TGTGCCTGCAGGAGGGCGGTGGAAACAGATACGCAGTATTTT